This record covers a single T cell receptor (beta chain). As yet, its antigen is unknown. This sample is part of a study of identical twins. Study results and limitations: Compared with unrelated sharing, twin-shared out-of-frame alpha sequences had more low-probability sequences.

TCRdb redid the calling of the 5' RACE reads with MiXCR, one entry per CDR3 protein. The sample lists some 730,000 distinct CDR3 sequences, roughly 20% occurring once. The same data also contributed to another study, on T cells expressing NK-cell markers. That work contributes: One of the eight sequenced donors was seronegative, whereas the other seven were HCMV-seropositive.

The TCR was taken from a woman between 18 and 29 years old in good health. Sequenced material: PBMCs.

CDR3 sequence: CSAPSGRALRTDTQYF. CDR3 bases: TGCAGTGCTCCTAGCGGGAGGGCCCTTAGGACAGATACGCAGTATTTT. The chain carries TRBV20-1 and TRBJ2-3, with 12 bases lining up with TRBD2. Germline values: CDR1 DFQATT, CDR2 SNEGSKA (reference sequence). V was pared by 5 bases and J by 3 bases, with 9 bases of the junction left unmatched. The CDR3 covers 16 residues.